This T cell receptor beta chain was profiled in a study of CD8+CD57+ T cells in acquired aplastic anemia. CDR1 and CDR2 from the germline V gene are MNHEY and SVGAGI. The CDR3 spans 14 residues. V was clipped by 2 bases and J by 5 bases; unmatched bases: 4. Genomic DNA was employed as the template in profiling TCR beta VDJ and CDR3. MiXCR, applied by TCRdb to the reads, yields one record per CDR3 protein. The table shows fewer than 250,000 distinct CDR3 sequences, with less than 70% occurring only once. On this clonotype itself: What it binds is unknown.

Broader study findings: Between patients and controls, CD8+ Simpson's diversity did not vary significantly. Patients and controls were found to share twenty-nine CD8+ CDR3 sequences.

Sequencing was done on a sample of sorted CD4+, CD8+, or CD8+CD57+ T cells (not recorded which) from PBMCs. The chain links TRBV6-5 to TRBJ1-1; TRBD1 aligns across 8 bases. The sequence was obtained from a human donor in good health, serving as a control. The CDR3 sequence: CASSYETGETEAFF. Written as DNA, the CDR3 is TGTGCCAGCAGTTACGAGACAGGGGAGACTGAAGCTTTCTTT.